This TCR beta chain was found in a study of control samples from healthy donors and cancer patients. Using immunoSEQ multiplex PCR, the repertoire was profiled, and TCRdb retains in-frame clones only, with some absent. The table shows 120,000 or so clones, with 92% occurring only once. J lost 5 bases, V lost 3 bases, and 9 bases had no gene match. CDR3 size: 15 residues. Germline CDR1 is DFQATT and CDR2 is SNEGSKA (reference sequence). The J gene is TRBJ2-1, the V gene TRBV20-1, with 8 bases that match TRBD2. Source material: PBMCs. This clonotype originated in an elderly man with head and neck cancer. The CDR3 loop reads CSASSASGWNNEQFF. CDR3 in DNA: TGCAGTGCTAGTTCGGCTAGCGGGTGGAACAATGAGCAGTTCTTC.